The rows below give T cell receptor beta chains drawn from one sample of a study of T cell responses to AZD1222 COVID-19 vaccine. Data came from immunoSEQ multiplex PCR; TCRdb stores just in-frame clones and leaves some out. The data show roughly 140,000 clones, approximately 92% seen once. The sample consisted of peripheral blood, taken on day 0 of AZD1222 vaccination. Every receptor here comes from an adult in good health. CDR3s include the opening cysteine and the closing phenylalanine or tryptophan. The D gene is left open where the match is weak. Clone size is stated in some rows and not others, as once, few, many or a class when expanded.

j_call v_call clone_size d_call cdr3_nt cdr3_aa
TRBJ2-7 TRBV5-4 - - TGTGCCAGCAGGGCCGGGCCTGCCTACGAGCAGTACTTC CASRAGPAYEQYF
TRBJ2-7 TRBV19 - - TGTGCCAGTAGTCTTGCCCGCCCGGGCAACTACGAGCAGTACTTC CASSLARPGNYEQYF
TRBJ1-3 TRBV7-9 few - TGTGCCAGCAGCCCACCGTTCCGCTCTGGAAACACCATATATTTT CASSPPFRSGNTIYF
TRBJ1-5 TRBV5-1 - - TGCGCCAGCAGCTTGAGCCGGTACGGGAATCAGCCCCAGCATTTT CASSLSRYGNQPQHF
TRBJ1-2 TRBV19 - - TGTGCCAGTAGTATTCGTTCGACAGGAAACTATGGCTACACCTTC CASSIRSTGNYGYTF
TRBJ1-3 TRBV6-1 - - TGTGCCAGCAGTGAAGCGTTGCTGGAGACAGGTCCTTTCCTGAGCTCTGGAAACACCATATATTTT CASSEALLETGPFLSSGNTIYF
TRBJ1-2 TRBV7-9 - - TGTGCCAGCAGCGTACCCGGGACTAACTATGGCTACACCTTC CASSVPGTNYGYTF
TRBJ2-7 TRBV25-1 - - TGTGCCAGCAGTGAAGCTTTTCAGGGCCGCTACGAGCAGTACTTC CASSEAFQGRYEQYF
TRBJ1-4 TRBV24-1 once - TGTGCCACCAGTGAACCCCTCGGGGGGACTAATGAAAAACTGTTTTTT CATSEPLGGTNEKLFF
TRBJ1-1 TRBV7-9 - TRBD1 TGTGCCAGCAGCTTAGCAGGGGGCTGGACTGAAGCTTTCTTT CASSLAGGWTEAFF
TRBJ2-1 TRBV6-5 - TRBD2 TGTGCCAGCAAACATGGACTAGCGGGTTACAATGAGCAGTTCTTC CASKHGLAGYNEQFF
TRBJ1-2 TRBV5-1 - - TGCGCCAGCAGCTTGGGGCCGTCGGGCTACACCTTC CASSLGPSGYTF
TRBJ2-7 TRBV5-1 - TRBD1 TGCGCCAGCAGCTTGGACCTCACCGGGACAGGGGGCGAGCAGTACTTC CASSLDLTGTGGEQYF
TRBJ1-5 TRBV19 - TRBD1 TGTGCCAGTAGTATAGGAACCCGGGACAGGGGAGACAATCAGCCCCAGCATTTT CASSIGTRDRGDNQPQHF
TRBJ2-5 TRBV6-1 - TRBD1 TGTGCCAGCAGTGCGCGACAGGGGCCCGGGGGAGAGACCCAGTACTTC CASSARQGPGGETQYF
TRBJ1-5 TRBV2 - - TGTGCCAGCAGCCCAACCCGGACACACAATCAGCCCCAGCATTTT CASSPTRTHNQPQHF
TRBJ2-7 TRBV2 - TRBD1 TGTGCCAGCACCGAACAAGGCTCGGGACAGGGGTTTTTGGAGCAGTACTTC CASTEQGSGQGFLEQYF
TRBJ1-5 TRBV25-1 - - TGTGCCAGCGGAGGGGGATTGAGCAATCAGCCCCAGCATTTT CASGGGLSNQPQHF
TRBJ2-5 TRBV29-1 - - TGCAGCGTTTCGAGGTCCCGGGAGACCCAGTACTTC CSVSRSRETQYF
TRBJ2-7 TRBV4-1 - - TGCGCCAGCAGCCGACGCCCCTATATATTCCGGGTCCTGCACAGGGACTCCTACGAGCAGTACTTC CASSRRPYIFRVLHRDSYEQYF
TRBJ2-3 TRBV6-5 - - TGTGCCAGCAAAAGGACTCGGGGAACAGATACGCAGTATTTT CASKRTRGTDTQYF
TRBJ2-1 TRBV5-1 - TRBD1 TGCGCCAGCAGAACCGGACAGGGTGATGAGCAGTTCTTC CASRTGQGDEQFF